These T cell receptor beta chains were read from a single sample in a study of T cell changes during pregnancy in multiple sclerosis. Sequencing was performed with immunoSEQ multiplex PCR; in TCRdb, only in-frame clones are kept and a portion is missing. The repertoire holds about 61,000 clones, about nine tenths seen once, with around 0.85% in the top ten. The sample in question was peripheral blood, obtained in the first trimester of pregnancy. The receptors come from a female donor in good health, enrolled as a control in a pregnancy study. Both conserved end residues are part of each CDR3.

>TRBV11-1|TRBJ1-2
CASSSGTGTGYTF
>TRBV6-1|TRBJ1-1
CASTIQGSTEAFF
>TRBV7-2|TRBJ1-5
CASSIRDREPQHF
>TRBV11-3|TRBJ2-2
CASSWTGDTGELFF
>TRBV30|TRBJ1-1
CAWRTSGVGAEAFF
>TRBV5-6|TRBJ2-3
CASSYTSGGGTQYF
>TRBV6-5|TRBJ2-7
CASSYSRTGTYEQYF
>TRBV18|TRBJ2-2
CASSLRQGSNTGELFF
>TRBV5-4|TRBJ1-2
CASSLDGGVYGYTF
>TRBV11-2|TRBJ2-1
CASSAPGQGLNEQFF
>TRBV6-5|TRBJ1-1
CASSYLRVNTEAFF
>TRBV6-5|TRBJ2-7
CASSNAPGLRYEQYF
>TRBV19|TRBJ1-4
CASSIYSDEKLFF
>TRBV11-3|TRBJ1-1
CASSLLDTEAFF
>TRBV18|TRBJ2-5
CASSPRASGHKETQYF
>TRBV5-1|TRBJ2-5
CASSLSGVQETQYF
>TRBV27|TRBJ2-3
CASSFNGGRTQYF
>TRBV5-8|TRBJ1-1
CASSLFPRGNTEAFF
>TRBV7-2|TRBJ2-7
CASSPGGLTYEQYF
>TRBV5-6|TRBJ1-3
CASSLAGSGNTIYF
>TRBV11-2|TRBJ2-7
CASSFGNRVANEQYF
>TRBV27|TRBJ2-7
CASRGQGPSYEQYF
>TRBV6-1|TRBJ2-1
CASSASSGGSDEQFF
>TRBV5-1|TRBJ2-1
CASSPSTRSSYNEQFF
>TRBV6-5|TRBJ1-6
CASSSRRLSSVKPLHF
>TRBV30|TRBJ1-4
CAWSLGPATNEKLFF
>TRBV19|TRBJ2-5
CASSAGLAGGRETQYF
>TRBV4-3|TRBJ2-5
CASSQESGGALQTQYF
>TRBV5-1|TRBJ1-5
CASSGANSNQPQHF
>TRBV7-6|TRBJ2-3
CASSLGTRAGGPDTQYF